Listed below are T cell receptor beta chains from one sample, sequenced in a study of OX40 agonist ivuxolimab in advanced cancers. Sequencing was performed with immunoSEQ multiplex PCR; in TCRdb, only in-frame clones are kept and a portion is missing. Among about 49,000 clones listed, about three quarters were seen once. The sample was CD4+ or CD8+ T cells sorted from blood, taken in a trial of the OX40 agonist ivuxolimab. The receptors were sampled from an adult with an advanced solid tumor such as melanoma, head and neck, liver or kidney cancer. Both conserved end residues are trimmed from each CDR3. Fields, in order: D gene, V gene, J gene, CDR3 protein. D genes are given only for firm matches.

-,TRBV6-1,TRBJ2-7,ASSLTESYEQY
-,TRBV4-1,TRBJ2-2,ASSQERRVRGNTGELF
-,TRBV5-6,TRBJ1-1,ASSSPQILGIYTEAF
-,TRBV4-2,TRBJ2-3,ASSQDPDSSTDTQY
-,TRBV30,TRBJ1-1,AWSPDEPEAF
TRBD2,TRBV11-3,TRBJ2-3,ASSLSGITDTQY
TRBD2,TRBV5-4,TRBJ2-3,ASSFLAGQDTQY
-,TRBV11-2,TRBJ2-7,ASSLDRESEQY
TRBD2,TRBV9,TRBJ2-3,ASSVFSGRAGDTQY
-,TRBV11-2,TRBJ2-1,ASSTHGGGYNEQF
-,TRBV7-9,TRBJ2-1,ASTLEAGQQF
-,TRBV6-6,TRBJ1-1,ASSYLGNTEAF
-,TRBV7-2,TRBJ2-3,ASSFPGTDTQY
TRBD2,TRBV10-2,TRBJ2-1,ASTGLALYNEQF
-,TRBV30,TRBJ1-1,AWRTADYTEAF
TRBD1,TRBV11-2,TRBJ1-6,ASSSGTGESPLH
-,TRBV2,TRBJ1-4,ASMRVRAGEKLF
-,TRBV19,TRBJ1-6,ASSITANSPLH
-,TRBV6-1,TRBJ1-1,ASQLGRFEAF
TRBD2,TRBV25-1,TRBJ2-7,ASSGLSGSNEQY
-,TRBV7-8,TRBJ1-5,ASSLAPAQDQPQH
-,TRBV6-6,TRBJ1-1,ASNQPGLEAF
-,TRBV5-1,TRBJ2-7,ASRPPVAGGGEQY
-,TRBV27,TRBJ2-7,ASKSGLAYEQY
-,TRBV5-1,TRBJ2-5,ASSLRNPKETQY
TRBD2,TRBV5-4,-,ASSPVGEGYEQY
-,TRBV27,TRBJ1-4,ASSSANEKLF
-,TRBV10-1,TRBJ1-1,ASSDIGQNTEAF
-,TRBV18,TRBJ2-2,ASSPLGSNTGELF
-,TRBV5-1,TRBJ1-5,ASSPGAMNQPQH
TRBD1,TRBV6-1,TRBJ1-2,ASSHLQGDYGYT
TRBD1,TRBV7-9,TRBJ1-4,ASSAQTGGFGEKLF
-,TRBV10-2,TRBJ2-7,ASRGARFVYEQY
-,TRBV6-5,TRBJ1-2,ASSYSHGNYGYT
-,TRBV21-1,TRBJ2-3,ASSRGLAGVSTDTQY
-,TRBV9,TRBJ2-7,ASSVALGPSYEQY
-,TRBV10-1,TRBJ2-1,ASSEHRENEQF
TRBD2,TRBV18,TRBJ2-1,ASSPPAGIAYNEQF
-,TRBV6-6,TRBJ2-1,ASSYTGTDNEQF
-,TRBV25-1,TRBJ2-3,ASSPWGSTDTQY
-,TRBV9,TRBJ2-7,ASSVGGMGGPYTYEQY
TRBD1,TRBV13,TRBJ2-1,ASSLGQQPYNEQF
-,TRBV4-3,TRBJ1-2,ASSRGSLRGGYT
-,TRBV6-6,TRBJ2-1,ASSYSVGGWGNEQF
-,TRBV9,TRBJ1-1,ASSVAQGYTEAF
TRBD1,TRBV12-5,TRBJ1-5,ASETGTGFNQPQH
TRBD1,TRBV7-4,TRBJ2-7,ASSLVTTGTGDGEQY
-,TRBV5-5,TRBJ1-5,ASSLVPTGANQPQH
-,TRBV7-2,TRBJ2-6,ASSIQGTRVLT
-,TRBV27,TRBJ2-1,ASSPDPGVGYNEQF
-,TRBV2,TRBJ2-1,ASSEAGAHEQF
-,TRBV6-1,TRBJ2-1,ASGTRSEQF
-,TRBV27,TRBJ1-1,ASSLHRRDTEAF
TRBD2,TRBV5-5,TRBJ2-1,ASSAAGAGYNEQF
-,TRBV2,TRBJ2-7,ASTGEVYEQY
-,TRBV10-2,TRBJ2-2,ASSESTGELF
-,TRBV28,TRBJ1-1,ASRSPGEGTEAF
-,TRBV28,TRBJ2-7,ASSSLRTRASYEQY
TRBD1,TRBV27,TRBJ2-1,ASSRQGANNEQF